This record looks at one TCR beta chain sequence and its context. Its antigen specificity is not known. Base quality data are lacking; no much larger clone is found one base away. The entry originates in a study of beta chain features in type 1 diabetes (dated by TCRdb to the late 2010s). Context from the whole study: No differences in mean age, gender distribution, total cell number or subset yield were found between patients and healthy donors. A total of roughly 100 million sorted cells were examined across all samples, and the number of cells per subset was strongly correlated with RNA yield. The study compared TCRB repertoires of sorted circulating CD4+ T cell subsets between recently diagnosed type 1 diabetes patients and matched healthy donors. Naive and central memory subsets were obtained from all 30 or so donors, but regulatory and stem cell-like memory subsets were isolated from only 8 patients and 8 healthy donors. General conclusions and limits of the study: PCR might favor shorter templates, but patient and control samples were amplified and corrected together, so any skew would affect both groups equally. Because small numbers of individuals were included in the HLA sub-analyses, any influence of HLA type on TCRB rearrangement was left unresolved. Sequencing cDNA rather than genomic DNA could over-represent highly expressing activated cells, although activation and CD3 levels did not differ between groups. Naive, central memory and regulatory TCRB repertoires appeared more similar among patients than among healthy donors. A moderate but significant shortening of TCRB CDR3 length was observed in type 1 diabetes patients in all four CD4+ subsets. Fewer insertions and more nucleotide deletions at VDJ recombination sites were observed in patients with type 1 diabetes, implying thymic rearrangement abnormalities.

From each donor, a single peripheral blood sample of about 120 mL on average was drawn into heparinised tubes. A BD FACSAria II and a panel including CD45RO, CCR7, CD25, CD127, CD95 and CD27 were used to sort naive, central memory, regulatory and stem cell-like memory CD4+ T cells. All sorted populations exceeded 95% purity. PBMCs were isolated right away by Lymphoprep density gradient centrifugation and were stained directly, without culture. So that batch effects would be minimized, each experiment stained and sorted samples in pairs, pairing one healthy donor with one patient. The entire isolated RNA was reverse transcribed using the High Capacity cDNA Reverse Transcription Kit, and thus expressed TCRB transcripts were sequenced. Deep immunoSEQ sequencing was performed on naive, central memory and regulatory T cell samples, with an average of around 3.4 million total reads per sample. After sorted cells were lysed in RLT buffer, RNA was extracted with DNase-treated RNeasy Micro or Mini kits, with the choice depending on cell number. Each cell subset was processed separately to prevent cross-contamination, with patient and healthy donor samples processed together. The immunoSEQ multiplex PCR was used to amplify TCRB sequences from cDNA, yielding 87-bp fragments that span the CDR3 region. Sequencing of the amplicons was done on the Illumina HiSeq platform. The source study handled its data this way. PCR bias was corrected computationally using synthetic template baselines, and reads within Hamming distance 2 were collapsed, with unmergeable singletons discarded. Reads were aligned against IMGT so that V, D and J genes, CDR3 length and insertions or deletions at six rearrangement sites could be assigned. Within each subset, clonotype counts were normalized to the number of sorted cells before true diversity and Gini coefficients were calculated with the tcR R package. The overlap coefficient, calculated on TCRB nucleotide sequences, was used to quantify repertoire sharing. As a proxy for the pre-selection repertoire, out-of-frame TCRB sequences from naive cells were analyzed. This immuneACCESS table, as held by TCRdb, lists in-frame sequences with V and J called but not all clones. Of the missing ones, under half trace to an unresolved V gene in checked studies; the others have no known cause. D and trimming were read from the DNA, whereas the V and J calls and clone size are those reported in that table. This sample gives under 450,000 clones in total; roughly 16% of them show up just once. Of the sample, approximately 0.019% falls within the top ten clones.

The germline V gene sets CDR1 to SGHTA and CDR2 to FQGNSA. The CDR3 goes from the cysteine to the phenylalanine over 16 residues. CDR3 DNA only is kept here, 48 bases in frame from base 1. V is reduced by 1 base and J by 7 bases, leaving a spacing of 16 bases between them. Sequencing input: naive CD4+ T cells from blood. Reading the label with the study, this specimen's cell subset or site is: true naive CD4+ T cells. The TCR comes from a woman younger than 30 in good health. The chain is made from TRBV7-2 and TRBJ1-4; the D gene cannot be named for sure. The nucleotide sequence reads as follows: TGTGCCAGCAGCTTAGTGGACCTGGGCGGGTCTGAAAAACTGTTTTTT. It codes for CASSLVDLGGSEKLFF.